This record looks at one TCR beta chain sequence and its context. Its antigen remains unidentified. The sample originates from a study of blood T cells in healthy people across ages. Study information: Per every two T cells, about one barcoded beta molecule was captured by template switching.

The CDR3 totals 15 residues. Per the germline V gene, CDR1 is MDHEN and CDR2 is SYDVKM. V lost 7 bases and J lost 0; bases outside the gene matches: 5. General study findings and limits: With naive T cell percentage, TCR beta diversity showed a strong correlation.

It was with a sample-barcoded 5' primer and a J-beta primer mix that a second PCR of about 7 to 12 cycles was run. Each CDR3 protein gets one entry after TCRdb re-called the 5' RACE reads with MiXCR. In the table there are 700,000 to 950,000 distinct CDR3 sequences, about 62% of which are singletons. Sequenced material: blood. The clonotype comes from a man aged 30 to 39 in good health. J is TRBJ2-1 and V is TRBV28; TRBD2 aligns across 8 bases. The CDR3 DNA reads as TGTGCCAGCACCCCGGGGGGGAGCTCCTACAATGAGCAGTTCTTC. Its translation is CASTPGGSSYNEQFF.